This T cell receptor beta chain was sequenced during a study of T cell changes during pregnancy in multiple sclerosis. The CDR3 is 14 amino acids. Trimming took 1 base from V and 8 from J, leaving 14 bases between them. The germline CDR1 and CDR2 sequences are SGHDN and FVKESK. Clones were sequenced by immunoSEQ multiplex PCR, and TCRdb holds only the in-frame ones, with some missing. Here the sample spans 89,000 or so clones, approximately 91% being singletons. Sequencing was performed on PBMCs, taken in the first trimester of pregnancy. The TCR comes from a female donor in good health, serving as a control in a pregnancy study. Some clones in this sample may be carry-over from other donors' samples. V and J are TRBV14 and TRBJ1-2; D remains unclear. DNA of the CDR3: TGTGCCAGCAGCCAAGGGCGGGGTATAGGAGGCTACACCTTC. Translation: CASSQGRGIGGYTF. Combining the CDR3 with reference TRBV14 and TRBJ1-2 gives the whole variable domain EAGVTQFPSHSVIEKGQTVTLRCDPISGHDNLYWYRRVMGKEIKFLLHFVKESKQDESGMPNNRFLAERTGGTYSTLKVQPAELEDSGVYFCASSQGRGIGGYTFGSGTRLTVV.